The sequence of this T cell receptor beta chain was determined in a study of T-cell memory formation after mild COVID-19. This clonotype was observed a handful of times. TCRdb re-called the 5' RACE reads with MiXCR, one entry per CDR3 protein. The sample has roughly 380,000 distinct CDR3 sequences, under 30% seen once; the top ten hold roughly 13%. Germline lookup yields CDR1 LGHDT and CDR2 YNNKEL (reference sequence). Deletions cut 6 bases from V and 4 bases from J, with 12 bases between. This CDR3 has 13 residues. Sequenced material: PBMCs or a T cell subset sorted from them (not recorded which). The clonotype originates from an adult woman who had mild COVID-19 (a few samples of this study predate the infection). Cell type and time point are not known. The chain carries TRBV3-1 and TRBJ2-5; TRBD2 might be the D (7 bases). Written as DNA, the CDR3 is TGTGCCAGCAGACGGGGGGCCGTAGAGACCCAGTACTTC. Amino acid sequence: CASRRGAVETQYF.